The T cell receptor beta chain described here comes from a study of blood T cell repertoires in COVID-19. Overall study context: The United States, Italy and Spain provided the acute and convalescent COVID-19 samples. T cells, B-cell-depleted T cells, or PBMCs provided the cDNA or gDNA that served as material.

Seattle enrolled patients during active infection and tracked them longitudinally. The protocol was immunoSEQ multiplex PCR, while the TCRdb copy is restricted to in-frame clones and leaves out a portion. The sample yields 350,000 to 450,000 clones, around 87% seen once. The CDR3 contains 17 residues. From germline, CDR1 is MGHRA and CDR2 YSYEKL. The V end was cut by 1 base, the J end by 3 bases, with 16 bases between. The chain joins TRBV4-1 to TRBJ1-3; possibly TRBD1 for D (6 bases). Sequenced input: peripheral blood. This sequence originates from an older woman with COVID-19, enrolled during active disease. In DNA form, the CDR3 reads TGCGCCAGCAGCCAAGGTTCTCACAGGGAGGGTGGAAACACCATATATTTT. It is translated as CASSQGSHREGGNTIYF.